Listed here are 26 T cell receptor beta chains from one sample, sequenced in a study of T cell changes during pregnancy in multiple sclerosis. Sequencing was performed with immunoSEQ multiplex PCR; in TCRdb, only in-frame clones are kept and a portion is missing. The sample carries over 45,000 clones, 92% recorded once. Sequencing used CD4+ T cells from peripheral blood mononuclear cells, obtained in the second trimester of pregnancy. Every receptor here comes from a female donor with multiple sclerosis, enrolled in a pregnancy study.

The chain joins TRBV5-5 to TRBJ1-5, with 7 nucleotides matching TRBD1. J lost 2 bases, V lost 2 bases, and 1 base had no gene match. The CDR3 runs 14 residues. Germline V gives CDR1 SGHKS, CDR2 YYEKEE (reference sequence). The DNA of the CDR3 is TGTGCCAGCAGCTTAGGGGGCGGCAATCAGCCCCAGCATTTT. It encodes CASSLGGGNQPQHF.

The rearrangement uses TRBV5-1 and TRBJ1-5; D is uncertain. CDR3 size: 16 residues. V lost 4 bases and J lost 1, with 15 bases in between. CDR1 is SGHRS, CDR2 YFSETQ, per germline. The chain's CDR3 is CASSPEMGGSNQPQHF. The CDR3 bases are TGCGCCAGCAGCCCGGAGATGGGAGGGAGCAATCAGCCCCAGCATTTT.

The rearrangement uses TRBV9 and TRBJ2-3; D gene ambiguous. CDR3 length: 16 amino acids. Germline CDR1 is SGDLS and CDR2 is YYNGEE. V shed 0 bases and J shed 1 base, with 12 bases lying between them. The chain's CDR3 is CASSVAAAGGTDTQYF. The CDR3 coding sequence is TGTGCCAGCAGCGTAGCTGCGGCTGGCGGCACAGATACGCAGTATTTT.

The chain uses TRBV10-3 and TRBJ2-2; 11 bases are shared with TRBD2. The V segment lost 6 bases and the J segment 10 bases; nucleotides outside the gene matches: 10. This CDR3 spans 15 amino acids. Per the germline V gene, CDR1 is ENHRY and CDR2 is SYGVKD. CDR3 protein: CAIRASGRQAEELFF. The CDR3 DNA sequence: TGTGCCATCAGGGCTAGCGGGAGGCAAGCGGAGGAGCTGTTTTTT.

The CDR3 coding sequence is TGTGCCAGCAGTCGAACTAGCGGGGGGGCCGGAACAGATACGCAGTATTTT. It encodes CASSRTSGGAGTDTQYF. This chain links TRBV5-5 with TRBJ2-3, with 13 positions matching TRBD2. J gave up 3 bases and V 5 bases, and 9 bases lay outside the gene matches. The CDR3 covers 17 residues. Germline values: CDR1 SGHKS, CDR2 YYEKEE (reference sequence).

The rearrangement links TRBV5-5 to TRBJ1-5, with D tentatively TRBD1 (5 bases). Germline CDR1 and CDR2: SGHKS and YYEKEE (reference sequence). V was cut by 4 bases and J by 4 bases, with 12 bases left in between. This CDR3 has 14 residues. The CDR3 loop reads CASSVQGWNQPQHF. Here the CDR3 DNA reads TGTGCCAGCAGCGTCCAGGGTTGGAATCAGCCCCAGCATTTT.

This chain joins TRBV9 and TRBJ2-1; 12 nucleotides agree with TRBD2. CDR3 length: 15 residues. CDR1 and CDR2 from the germline V gene are SGDLS and YYNGEE. V shed 2 bases and J 8 bases; nucleotides not matched to a gene: 5. DNA for the CDR3: TGTGCCAGCAGCGTCTCTAGCGGGGGGGGCGATGAGCAGTTCTTC. This codes for CASSVSSGGGDEQFF.

The chain is built from TRBV7-9 and TRBJ1-1, with 7 bases lining up with TRBD1. The CDR3 loop spans 15 amino acids. V was pared by 6 bases and J by 1 base, with 8 bases of the junction left unmatched. The germline V gene has CDR1 SEHNR and CDR2 FQNEAQ (reference sequence). For the CDR3, the DNA is TGTGCCAGCAGGACCACCGGGACAGCGAACACTGAAGCTTTCTTT. Translating it yields CASRTTGTANTEAFF.

There are a few counts of this clone. The chain recombines TRBV5-4 with TRBJ1-6; D is unresolved. From germline, CDR1 is SGHNT and CDR2 YYREEE (reference sequence). Trimming left V 4 bases short and J 9 bases short, with 11 bases between. CDR3 length: 13 residues. The CDR3 DNA follows: TGTGCCAGCAGCATACCAGGTACTTCACCCCTCCACTTT. Translated: CASSIPGTSPLHF.

The chain joins TRBV30 to TRBJ2-1; the D gene is possibly TRBD2 (5 bases). Germline loops: CDR1 GTSNPN, CDR2 SVGIG (reference sequence). CDR3 size: 14 residues. V was clipped by 7 bases and J by 4 bases, with 17 bases between them. CDR3 coding DNA: TGTGCCTTACGATCGCTTCGGGGATACAATGAGCAGTTCTTC. This gives the protein CALRSLRGYNEQFF.

The chain recombines TRBV4-1 with TRBJ2-7, with D uncertain. The V end lost 2 bases, the J end lost 0 bases, and 8 bases lay between the germline ends. This CDR3 is built from 14 residues. Germline lookup yields CDR1 MGHRA and CDR2 YSYEKL. The CDR3 loop reads CASSQPLSSYEQYF. CDR3 in DNA: TGCGCCAGCAGCCAACCACTGAGCTCCTACGAGCAGTACTTC.

This sequence joins TRBV7-2 and TRBJ2-2; the match to TRBD2 covers 11 bases. V dropped 2 bases and J dropped 9; count of bases not matched to a gene: 11. The CDR3 has 17 residues. CDR1 is SGHTA, CDR2 FQGNSA, per germline. The CDR3 protein is CASSLLAGGPMRWELFF. The CDR3 bases are TGTGCCAGCAGCTTATTAGCGGGAGGGCCAATGAGATGGGAGCTGTTTTTT.

The V and J genes are TRBV5-1 and TRBJ2-7; a weak D match, TRBD1 (6 bases). CDR3 size: 15 residues. Trimming shortened V by 0 bases and J by 2 bases, and 12 bases separated the two germline ends. Germline CDR1 and CDR2: SGHRS and YFSETQ. The CDR3 bases are TGCGCCAGCAGCTTGGAACAGGGTGGGCCCTACGAGCAGTACTTC. Translation gives CASSLEQGGPYEQYF.

The chain carries TRBV2 and TRBJ2-7; 10 bases are a match to TRBD1. With V trimmed by 7 bases and J by 0 bases, 6 bases remained unmatched. Per the germline V gene, CDR1 is SNHLY and CDR2 is FYNNEI. CDR3 length: 15 amino acids. CDR3 protein: CASTTGGAGSYEQYF. For the CDR3, the DNA is TGTGCCAGCACGACAGGGGGCGCGGGCTCCTACGAGCAGTACTTC.

The chain has TRBV12-5 and TRBJ1-2; TRBD1 agrees at 10 bases. The V and J ends lost 4 bases and 6 bases, in that order; junction bases with no gene match: 5. CDR1 is LGHNT, CDR2 FRNRAP, per germline. The CDR3 length is 14 residues. CDR3 amino acids: CASGSPGTGDGYTF. CDR3 nucleotides: TGTGCTAGTGGTTCTCCCGGGACAGGGGATGGCTACACCTTC.

The rearrangement uses TRBV11-2 and TRBJ2-3, with TRBD1 matching over 8 bases. Germline V gives CDR1 SGHAT, CDR2 FQNNGV. V lost 2 bases, J lost 2 bases, and 6 bases stayed unmatched. This CDR3 has 16 amino acids. The CDR3 sequence: CASSLIQGAYTDTQYF. CDR3 bases: TGTGCCAGCAGCTTAATCCAGGGGGCGTACACAGATACGCAGTATTTT.

This chain links TRBV30 with TRBJ2-7, with D uncertain. V was cut by 2 bases and J by 4 bases, with 15 bases left in between. There are 14 residues in the CDR3. Germline V gene lookup returns CDR1 GTSNPN and CDR2 SVGIG (reference sequence). CDR3 coding DNA: TGTGCCTGGAGTACACAGCTGCCCGCATACGAGCAGTACTTC. As protein: CAWSTQLPAYEQYF.

This sequence joins TRBV10-3 and TRBJ1-3; 7 bases line up with TRBD1. Germline CDR1 reads ENHRY; CDR2 reads SYGVKD. V was clipped by 11 bases and J by 2 bases; unmatched bases: 3. The CDR3 contains 12 residues. CDR3 coding DNA: TGTGCCGTCGGGACAGCTGGAAACACCATATATTTT. Its protein is CAVGTAGNTIYF.

This chain uses TRBV4-1 with TRBJ2-1; D is unclear. This CDR3 contains 14 residues. V gave up 1 base and J gave up 6 bases, with 10 bases separating them. In germline, CDR1 is MGHRA, CDR2 YSYEKL. CDR3 sequence (DNA): TGCGCCAGCAGCCAAGGACTCCCATTCAATGAGCAGTTCTTC. Translated, it gives CASSQGLPFNEQFF.

The rearrangement joins TRBV6-1 to TRBJ1-5; D call uncertain. The CDR3 runs to 18 residues. In germline, CDR1 is MNHNS, CDR2 SASEGT. Trimming shortened V by 2 bases and J by 2 bases, and 19 bases separated the two germline ends. The CDR3, as DNA: TGTGCCAGCAGTGAATACCGGAGAGGGAGGTCGGGCAATCAGCCCCAGCATTTT. Translating it yields CASSEYRRGRSGNQPQHF.

The chain links TRBV5-1 to TRBJ2-1, with 9 nucleotides matching TRBD2. The junction had 13 bases not matched to a gene; V was cut back by 4 bases and J by 8 bases. CDR3 length: 16 amino acids. Germline V lookup: CDR1 SGHRS, CDR2 YFSETQ. DNA for the CDR3: TGCGCCAGCAGCGTTCCGTCCGGACTAGCGATCGATGAGCAGTTCTTC. Its translation: CASSVPSGLAIDEQFF.

V is TRBV21-1 and J is TRBJ2-7; the table's D call, TRBD1, has no DNA check behind it. TRBV21-1 is a recognized pseudogene. The CDR3 has 18 amino acids. The DNA of the CDR3 is TGTGCCAGCAGCCCTGCACGGGACAGGGGCATATTCCTTGATGAGCAGTACTTC. Translated, it gives CASSPARDRGIFLDEQYF.

The chain employs TRBV10-3 and TRBJ2-1; D is possibly TRBD2 (5 bases). CDR1 is ENHRY, CDR2 SYGVKD, per germline. The CDR3 is made up of 15 amino acids. Trimming cost V 3 bases and J 5 bases, with 14 bases left between them. The CDR3 nucleotides are TGTGCCATCAGTGAACTGGACGAGGGAAACAATGAGCAGTTCTTC. Translated: CAISELDEGNNEQFF.

This sequence joins TRBV30 and TRBJ1-6; maybe TRBD1 (6 bases). The germline CDR1 and CDR2 sequences are GTSNPN and SVGIG (reference sequence). Trimming removed 3 bases from V and 14 bases from J, with 14 bases in between. The CDR3 runs to 12 residues. This CDR3 is CAWRIGGATLHF. The CDR3 DNA is TGTGCCTGGAGGATAGGGGGAGCCACCCTCCACTTT.

The rearrangement joins TRBV30 to TRBJ1-3; 8 bases are shared with TRBD1. CDR1 and CDR2 (germline): GTSNPN, SVGIG (reference sequence). J was trimmed by 0 bases and V by 5 bases; bases with no gene match: 6. This CDR3 has 15 amino acids. This CDR3 reads CAWGTGINSGNTIYF. Written as DNA, the CDR3 is TGTGCCTGGGGGACAGGTATTAACTCTGGAAACACCATATATTTT.

CDR3 nucleotides: TGTGCCAGTAGTACCCAGGGTCCAGTGGCAGATACGCAGTATTTT. Amino acid sequence: CASSTQGPVADTQYF. The chain recombines TRBV19 with TRBJ2-3; a weak D match, TRBD1 (5 bases). The CDR3 totals 15 residues. Per the germline V gene, CDR1 is LNHDA and CDR2 is SQIVND (reference sequence). V lost 4 bases, J lost 4 bases, and 15 bases lay in between.